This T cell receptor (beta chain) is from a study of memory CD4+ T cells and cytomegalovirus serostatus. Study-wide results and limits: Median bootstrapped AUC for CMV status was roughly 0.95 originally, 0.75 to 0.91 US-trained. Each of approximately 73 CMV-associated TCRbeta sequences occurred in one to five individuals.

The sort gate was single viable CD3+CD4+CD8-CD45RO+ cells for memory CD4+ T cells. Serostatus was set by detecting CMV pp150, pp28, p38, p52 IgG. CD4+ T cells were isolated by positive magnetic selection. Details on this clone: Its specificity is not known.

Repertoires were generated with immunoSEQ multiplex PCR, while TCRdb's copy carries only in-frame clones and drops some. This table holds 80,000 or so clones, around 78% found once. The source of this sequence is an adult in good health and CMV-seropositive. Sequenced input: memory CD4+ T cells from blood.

The CDR3 sequence: CAWMVDETQYF. In nucleotides, the CDR3 is TGTGCCTGGATGGTTGACGAGACCCAGTACTTC. The chain joins TRBV30 to TRBJ2-5; no definite D call. The V and J ends lost 4 bases and 5 bases respectively, with 8 bases between them. In germline, CDR1 is GTSNPN, CDR2 SVGIG (reference sequence). The CDR3 consists of 11 residues. The complete variable domain, with remaining parts taken from reference TRBV30 and TRBJ2-5, reads SQTIHQWPATLVQPVGSPLSLECTVEGTSNPNLYWYRQAAGRGLQLLFYSVGIGQISSEVPQNLSASRPQDRQFILSSKKLLLSDSGFYLCAWMVDETQYFGPGTRLLVL.